This T cell receptor (beta chain) came from a study of vaccination and CD4 T cells after COVID-19. Turning to the study itself: Four females and six males made up the convalescents, with two Hispanic. Control cultures used a CEFX viral epitope pool, an HIV-1 Nef peptide pool, or no peptide.

For this clonotype: Its antigen is as yet unknown. Mismatch with germline at one junction end may stem from a read error.

The CDR3 spans 13 residues. Germline V lookup: CDR1 SSHAT, CDR2 FNYEAQ (reference sequence). As for treatment: roughly 10-day PBMC culture with coronavirus spike peptide pools or control peptides (ViraFEST assay). Under the ViraFEST approach, antigen-specific T cells were expanded with peptide pools and TCRs subsequently sequenced. Peptide pools at approximately 9.9 ug/ml and IL-2 at 10 IU/ml were added to cultures of 2 million or so PBMCs per well. With the Oncomine TCR Beta short-read assay, DNA from cultured CD4+ T cells was sequenced. TCRdb ran MiXCR on the PCR reads and lists one entry per CDR3 protein. The sample has more than 10,000 distinct CDR3 sequences, approximately 63% seen once.

Sequenced input: CD4+ T cells from blood, cultured in vitro. The TCR sequence derives from a human donor who had recovered from COVID-19. The rearrangement joins TRBV7-7 to TRBJ2-3; a possible D gene is TRBD2 (6 bases). The CDR3, as DNA: TGTGCTAGCAGCTTTGTTGCGGGGGATACGCAGTATTTT. It encodes CASSFVAGDTQYF.